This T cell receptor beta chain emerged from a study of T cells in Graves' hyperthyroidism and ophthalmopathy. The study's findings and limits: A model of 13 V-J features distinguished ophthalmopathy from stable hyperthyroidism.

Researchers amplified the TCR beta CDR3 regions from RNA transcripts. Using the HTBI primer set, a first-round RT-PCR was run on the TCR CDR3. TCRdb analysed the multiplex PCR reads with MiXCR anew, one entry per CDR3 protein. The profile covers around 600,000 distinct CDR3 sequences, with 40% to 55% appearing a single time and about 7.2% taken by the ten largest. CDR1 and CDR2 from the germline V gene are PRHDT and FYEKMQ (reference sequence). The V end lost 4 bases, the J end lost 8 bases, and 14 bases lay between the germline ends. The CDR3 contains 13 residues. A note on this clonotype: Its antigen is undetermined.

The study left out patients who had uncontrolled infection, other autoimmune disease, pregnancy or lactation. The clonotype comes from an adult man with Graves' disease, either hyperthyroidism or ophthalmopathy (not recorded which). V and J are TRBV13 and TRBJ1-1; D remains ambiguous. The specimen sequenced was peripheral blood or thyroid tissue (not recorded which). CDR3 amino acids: CASSSEKDREAFF. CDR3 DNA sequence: TGTGCCAGCAGCTCCGAAAAGGACCGCGAAGCTTTCTTT. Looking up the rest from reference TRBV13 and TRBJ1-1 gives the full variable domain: AAGVIQSPRHLIKEKRETATLKCYPIPRHDTVYWYQQGPGQDPQFLISFYEKMQSDKGSIPDRFSAQQFSDYHSELNMSSLELGDSALYFCASSSEKDREAFFGQGTRLTVV.